The 18 T cell receptor beta chains in this list originate from one sample, sequenced in a study of blood T cell repertoires in COVID-19. The assay was immunoSEQ multiplex PCR, and TCRdb's table has in-frame clones only and misses some. The sample carries some 330,000 clones, 70% to 90% recorded once. The sample comprised PBMCs or T cells enriched from blood (not recorded which). The source of these receptors is a man aged 35-49 years in a cohort exposed to, infected with or recovered from COVID-19 (not recorded which).

This chain uses TRBV24-1 with TRBJ2-2, with 13 bases lining up with TRBD2. This CDR3 contains 19 residues. Trimming removed 4 bases from V and 4 bases from J; junction bases left unmatched: 11. The germline V gene has CDR1 KGHDR and CDR2 SFDVKD. CDR3 loop: CATSDLAGTSGKVTGELFF. The CDR3 region has the DNA TGTGCCACCAGTGACCTTGCCGGGACTAGCGGGAAGGTCACCGGGGAGCTGTTTTTT.

The chain links TRBV27 to TRBJ2-2, with unresolved D. V shed 6 bases and J shed 3 bases, with 8 bases lying between them. The germline V gene has CDR1 MNHEY and CDR2 SMNVEV (reference sequence). This CDR3 has 13 residues. The CDR3 nucleotides are TGTGCCAGCAGGCCGAGTTACACCGGGGAGCTGTTTTTT. This gives the protein CASRPSYTGELFF.

This chain joins TRBV5-1 and TRBJ1-5; 9 bases match TRBD1. The germline gives CDR1 SGHRS, CDR2 YFSETQ. Trimming at V came to 5 bases and at J to 3 bases, leaving 6 bases not matched to a gene. The CDR3 contains 15 residues. In DNA form, the CDR3 reads TGCGCCAGCAGTCTCGGACAGGGGATCAATCAGCCCCAGCATTTT. This encodes CASSLGQGINQPQHF.

The rearrangement links TRBV28 to TRBJ1-5; 8 bases align to TRBD1. Per the germline V gene, CDR1 is MDHEN and CDR2 is SYDVKM. The trim removed 6 bases at V and 0 bases at J, leaving 10 bases unmatched. The CDR3 spans 17 residues. The CDR3 is CASRQDRVFDSNQPQHF. CDR3 DNA: TGTGCCAGCAGACAGGACAGGGTCTTTGATAGCAATCAGCCCCAGCATTTT.

The rearrangement joins TRBV19 to TRBJ1-4; 9 bases agree with TRBD1. The J segment lost 4 bases and the V segment lost 9 bases, leaving 6 bases of the junction unmatched. Per the germline V gene, CDR1 is LNHDA and CDR2 is SQIVND (reference sequence). CDR3 size: 14 residues. The CDR3 protein is CASVTGGNNEKLFF. As DNA, the CDR3 is TGTGCCAGCGTGACAGGGGGTAATAATGAAAAACTGTTTTTT.

The V gene is TRBV29-1, the J gene TRBJ1-2; 7 positions match TRBD1. Per germline, CDR1 SQVTM and CDR2 ANQGSEA. The CDR3 extends over 14 amino acids. V was clipped by 7 bases and J by 0 bases; unmatched bases: 8. DNA for the CDR3: TGCAGCGCCACGGGGACAGCGTCTAACTATGGCTACACCTTC. Translated: CSATGTASNYGYTF.

This chain joins TRBV5-8 and TRBJ1-5, with TRBD1 matching 9 bases. V gave up 0 bases and J gave up 7 bases; unmatched junction bases: 8. CDR1 and CDR2 (germline): SGHTS, YDEGEE. The CDR3 runs 16 residues. The CDR3 spells CASSLGTGGRVQPQHF. The CDR3 nucleotides read TGTGCCAGCAGCTTGGGTACAGGGGGCCGAGTGCAGCCCCAGCATTTT.

The chain recombines TRBV2 with TRBJ1-6; the match to TRBD1 covers 8 bases. This CDR3 has 14 amino acids. CDR1 SNHLY and CDR2 FYNNEI come from the germline V gene. After removal of 4 bases from V and 7 bases from J, the junction contained 3 bases not matched to a gene. The CDR3 protein is CASSGQGQNSPLHF. CDR3 nucleotide sequence: TGTGCCAGCAGTGGACAGGGGCAGAATTCACCCCTCCACTTT.

The gene calls are TRBV7-9 and TRBJ2-6, with a tentative D call TRBD1 (6 bases). Germline CDR1 SEHNR, CDR2 FQNEAQ (reference sequence). V was pared by 3 bases and J by 4 bases, with 13 bases between. The CDR3 has 16 residues. CDR3 amino acids: CASSFETGMGANVLTF. CDR3 nucleotides: TGTGCCAGCAGCTTTGAAACAGGGATGGGGGCCAACGTCCTGACTTTC.

The chain has TRBV18 and TRBJ2-1, with D tentatively TRBD2 (5 bases). The CDR3 contains 13 residues. With 5 bases removed from V and 8 bases from J, the gap between germline ends came to 13 bases. From germline, CDR1 is KGHSH and CDR2 LQKENI. The CDR3 loop is CASSSDMRDEQFF. CDR3 in DNA: TGTGCCAGCTCATCCGACATGAGGGATGAGCAGTTCTTC.

The J gene is TRBJ2-7, the V gene TRBV2; the D gene is possibly TRBD1 (5 bases). Germline CDR1 reads SNHLY; CDR2 reads FYNNEI. The CDR3 extends over 12 amino acids. Trimming took 7 bases from V and 2 from J, leaving 9 bases between them. CDR3 sequence reads: CASKGQAYEQYF. The CDR3 coding sequence is TGTGCCAGCAAGGGGCAAGCCTACGAGCAGTACTTC.

The V call is TRBV7-2, the J call TRBJ2-1; TRBD1 might be the D (6 bases). This CDR3 has 15 residues. The V end was cut by 1 base, the J end by 0 bases, with 7 bases between. CDR1 and CDR2 (germline): SGHTA, FQGNSA. The DNA for the CDR3 is TGTGCCAGCAGCTTAGACAGGGACTCCTACAATGAGCAGTTCTTC. It is translated as CASSLDRDSYNEQFF.

This clone was counted a single time. The chain recombines TRBV29-1 with TRBJ1-1; D might be TRBD1 (6 bases). This CDR3 has 12 residues. V gave up 4 bases and J gave up 11 bases, with 17 bases separating them. The V gene's germline CDR1 is SQVTM and CDR2 ANQGSEA. The DNA for the CDR3 is TGCAGCGTTGCGGCAGGGGAATCGCGGGCTTTCTTT. Translation gives CSVAAGESRAFF.

The V and J genes are TRBV7-9 and TRBJ1-5; 7 nucleotides align to TRBD1. Germline CDR1 is SEHNR and CDR2 is FQNEAQ (reference sequence). CDR3 length: 16 amino acids. Losses at the gene ends were 2 bases for V and 7 bases for J; bases not matched to a gene: 11. CDR3 in amino acids: CASSLSSGTAKQPQHF. The CDR3 DNA follows: TGTGCCAGCAGCTTATCTTCCGGGACAGCGAAACAGCCCCAGCATTTT.

This sequence joins TRBV27 and TRBJ1-1; 8 bases align to TRBD1. Trimming at V came to 6 bases and at J to 0 bases, leaving 3 bases not matched to a gene. CDR1 is MNHEY and CDR2 is SMNVEV in the germline V gene (reference sequence). This CDR3 contains 14 residues. As DNA, the CDR3 is TGTGCCAGCAGAGCAGGGGGCTTGAACACTGAAGCTTTCTTT. It codes for CASRAGGLNTEAFF.

The V gene is TRBV18, the J gene TRBJ2-3, with TRBD2 as a possible D gene (6 bases). The CDR3 loop spans 15 amino acids. Deletions cut 1 base from V and 3 bases from J, with 11 bases between. The germline V gene has CDR1 KGHSH and CDR2 LQKENI. Here the CDR3 reads CASSPLEGTTDTQYF. The CDR3 bases are TGTGCCAGCTCACCACTGGAGGGAACAACAGATACGCAGTATTTT.

The rearrangement links TRBV5-1 to TRBJ2-1; weak D call: TRBD2 (5 bases). CDR3 length: 14 residues. Germline V gives CDR1 SGHRS, CDR2 YFSETQ. V was trimmed by 6 bases and J by 6 bases, leaving 16 bases between them. This CDR3 is CASTPSGFRNEQFF. The DNA of the CDR3 is TGCGCCAGCACCCCCTCGGGGTTCCGCAATGAGCAGTTCTTC.

This clone was seen only once. The V and J genes are TRBV5-1 and TRBJ2-1, with 9 bases aligning to TRBD2. V lost 5 bases and J lost 3; bases outside the gene matches: 9. Germline V gene sequence: CDR1 SGHRS, CDR2 YFSETQ. The CDR3 runs 16 residues. CDR3: CASRASGTTLYNEQFF. CDR3 DNA sequence: TGCGCCAGCAGAGCTAGCGGGACTACCCTCTACAATGAGCAGTTCTTC.